This T cell receptor beta chain was profiled in a study of identifying expanded T cells in peripheral blood. General study results and limits: Across healthy donors, higher total template counts meant significantly greater roughly two-week count variance.

On this clone itself: What it binds is not known.

Data came from immunoSEQ multiplex PCR; TCRdb stores just in-frame clones and leaves some out. The sample includes 85,000 to 100,000 clones, 70% to 90% of them seen just once. During the collection period, no donor immune events like infections were recorded. CDR3 length: 14 amino acids. Trimming shortened V by 1 base and J by 2 bases, and 9 bases separated the two germline ends. Germline CDR1 and CDR2: SGHRS and YFSETQ. The specimen was blood. The chain combines TRBV5-1 with TRBJ2-5; no firm D call. The TCR was taken from a person between 18 and 69 years old in good health. For the CDR3, the DNA is TGCGCCAGCAGCTTGTTGGCAGATCAAGAGACCCAGTACTTC. Its translation is CASSLLADQETQYF.